This T cell receptor beta chain appears in the sequencing data of a study of cytomegalovirus exposure and HLA in healthy donors. The PCR contained 60 Vbeta and 13 Jbeta primers. In the authors' workflow: Later reanalysis found approximately 76 million unique TCR beta chains, about 11 million of them shared. Produced via immunoSEQ multiplex PCR; TCRdb's table is partial and in-frame only. For V, J and clone size, that table is used; D and trimming come from the DNA. Here the sample spans about 100,000 clones, around four fifths being singletons. Sequenced sample: PBMCs. This clonotype was obtained from a middle-aged man in good health and CMV-seropositive.

CDR3 DNA: TGTGCCAGAAGCCTCCGGGTCCCAGCCTACGAGCAGTACTTC. This encodes CARSLRVPAYEQYF. V is TRBV5-3 and J is TRBJ2-7; no definite D call. TRBV5-3 is an open reading frame, and its role is uncertain. The CDR3 loop spans 14 amino acids. The V end lost 4 bases, the J end lost 2 bases, and 13 bases lay between the germline ends.